These 6 T cell receptor beta chains originate from one sample sequenced in a study of blood T cell repertoires in COVID-19. TCRdb's copy holds only in-frame clones and misses some; the assay was immunoSEQ multiplex PCR. The sample holds around 67,000 clones, 80% to 90% seen once. Input material: peripheral blood. The source is a man aged 50 to 60 with active COVID-19.

In this sample, this clone turned up once. The V gene is TRBV7-3, the J gene TRBJ2-1; TRBD2 matches at 7 bases. The germline V gene has CDR1 SGHTA and CDR2 FQGTGA. This CDR3 is built from 14 residues. V lost 2 bases, J lost 8 bases, and 6 bases stayed unmatched. The CDR3 DNA follows: TGTGCCAGCAGCTTATCCCCGACTAGCCATGAGCAGTTCTTC. This sequence encodes CASSLSPTSHEQFF.

The chain couples TRBV7-8 to TRBJ2-7; maybe TRBD2 (5 bases). Germline V gives CDR1 SGHVS, CDR2 FQNEAQ. The germline V and J ends were trimmed by 0 bases and 2 bases, with 11 bases remaining between them. The CDR3 spans 15 residues. CDR3 loop: CASSLAGGRTYEQYF. CDR3 in DNA: TGTGCCAGCAGCTTAGCCGGAGGACGAACCTACGAGCAGTACTTC. Supplemented by reference TRBV7-8 and TRBJ2-7, the full variable domain reads GAGVSQSPRYKVAKRGQDVALRCDPISGHVSLFWYQQALGQGPEFLTYFQNEAQLDKSGLPSDRFFAERPEGSVSTLKIQRTQQEDSAVYLCASSLAGGRTYEQYFGPGTRLTVT.

The chain recombines TRBV28 with TRBJ1-5; unclear D gene. Trimming cost V 7 bases and J 0 bases, with 4 bases left between them. Germline-derived CDR1 and CDR2 are MDHEN and SYDVKM. The CDR3 has 12 amino acids. The CDR3 nucleotides are TGTGCCAGCACCTATAGCAATCAGCCCCAGCATTTT. Amino acids: CASTYSNQPQHF.

V usage is TRBV24-1 and J usage is TRBJ2-3; D unresolved. The germline gives CDR1 KGHDR, CDR2 SFDVKD. The CDR3 spans 15 residues. Trimming took 3 bases from V and 4 from J, leaving 13 bases between them. CDR3 protein: CATSDPRTRSDTQYF. DNA of the CDR3: TGTGCCACCAGTGATCCGAGAACCCGTTCAGATACGCAGTATTTT.

This chain links TRBV27 with TRBJ2-7; D unresolved. This CDR3 has 13 residues. CDR1 is MNHEY, CDR2 SMNVEV, per germline (reference sequence). V dropped 5 bases and J dropped 3 bases, with 11 bases sitting between them. The CDR3 reads CASSPLRSYEQYF. Here the CDR3 DNA reads TGTGCCAGCAGTCCTTTGCGGAGCTACGAGCAGTACTTC.

The chain joins TRBV6-2 or TRBV6-3 to TRBJ1-1, with 8 bases that match TRBD1. The CDR3 runs 16 residues. Germline trimming cut 3 bases from V and 5 bases from J; bases unmatched to any gene: 11. Germline CDR1 reads MNHEY; CDR2 reads SVGEGT. CDR3 sequence reads: CASSYLRPGGTTEAFF. The DNA for the CDR3 is TGTGCCAGCAGTTATCTGCGGCCAGGGGGCACGACTGAAGCTTTCTTT.